A selection of T cell receptor beta chains follows, all from one sample in a study of PD-L1 blockade in urothelial cancer. Assay: immunoSEQ multiplex PCR; the TCRdb copy retains only in-frame clones and omits some. The repertoire holds around 87,000 clones, with over 65% as singletons. Source: PBMCs, taken around atezolizumab (anti-PD-L1) treatment. The receptors shown here come from a man between 65 and 79 years old with urothelial cancer. The CDR3 runs from the conserved cysteine through the conserved F or W. A D gene is named only where the DNA matches it firmly. Size is omitted from some rows. Given values are once, few, many or a class for expanded clones.

v_call: TRBV4-2
d_call: NA
clone_size: NA
j_call: TRBJ1-5
cdr3_nt: TGTGCCAGCAGCCAAGATCTCGTCCCTGGCAATCAGCCCCAGCATTTT
cdr3_aa: CASSQDLVPGNQPQHF

v_call: TRBV7-2
d_call: NA
clone_size: NA
j_call: TRBJ1-1
cdr3_nt: TGTGCCAGCAGCACCTACGGTATGAACACTGAAGCTTTCTTT
cdr3_aa: CASSTYGMNTEAFF

v_call: TRBV19
d_call: NA
clone_size: once
j_call: TRBJ1-2
cdr3_nt: TGTGCCAGTAGTCCGCCGGGGTCAAATAACTATGGCTACACCTTC
cdr3_aa: CASSPPGSNNYGYTF

v_call: TRBV11-2
d_call: TRBD1
clone_size: NA
j_call: TRBJ2-5
cdr3_nt: TGTGCCAGCAGCCTCCAGGGGGCGCGGGTATTAGAGACCCAGTACTTC
cdr3_aa: CASSLQGARVLETQYF

v_call: TRBV4-1
d_call: TRBD1
clone_size: NA
j_call: TRBJ2-7
cdr3_nt: TGCGCCAGCAGCGAGGCCTCCGGACAGGCTTACGAGCAGTACTTC
cdr3_aa: CASSEASGQAYEQYF

v_call: TRBV19
d_call: NA
clone_size: NA
j_call: TRBJ1-5
cdr3_nt: TGTGCCAGTAGTATTAACAGTTATAGCAATCAGCCCCAGCATTTT
cdr3_aa: CASSINSYSNQPQHF

v_call: TRBV30
d_call: NA
clone_size: NA
j_call: TRBJ2-1
cdr3_nt: TGTGCCTGGAGTGTATCAGGGTGGTACAATGAGCAGTTCTTC
cdr3_aa: CAWSVSGWYNEQFF

v_call: TRBV27
d_call: TRBD1
clone_size: few
j_call: TRBJ1-1
cdr3_nt: TGTGCCAGCAGTTCTCGCACCGGGACAGGGTGGCGGAACACTGAAGCTTTCTTT
cdr3_aa: CASSSRTGTGWRNTEAFF

v_call: TRBV30
d_call: TRBD2
clone_size: once
j_call: TRBJ2-1
cdr3_nt: TGTGCCTGGAGTGAGGGCGGGACTATCTACAATGAGCAGTTCTTC
cdr3_aa: CAWSEGGTIYNEQFF

v_call: TRBV7-2
d_call: NA
clone_size: NA
j_call: TRBJ1-5
cdr3_nt: TGTGCCAGCAGCTTAGTTGGGGCCGGTGGTAGCAATCAGCCCCAGCATTTT
cdr3_aa: CASSLVGAGGSNQPQHF

v_call: TRBV25-1
d_call: NA
clone_size: NA
j_call: TRBJ1-2
cdr3_nt: TGTGCCAGCAGAAACTCTAACTATGGCTACACCTTC
cdr3_aa: CASRNSNYGYTF

v_call: TRBV4-1
d_call: NA
clone_size: once
j_call: TRBJ2-7
cdr3_nt: TGCGCCAGCAGCCAAGCGCAGGCCCCAGCCTACGAGCAGTACTTC
cdr3_aa: CASSQAQAPAYEQYF

v_call: TRBV6-1
d_call: NA
clone_size: NA
j_call: TRBJ2-3
cdr3_nt: TGTGCCGCCTCCACAGGGTGGGGGGGGGATACGCAGTATTTT
cdr3_aa: CAASTGWGGDTQYF

v_call: TRBV19
d_call: NA
clone_size: once
j_call: TRBJ2-7
cdr3_nt: NA
cdr3_aa: CATQGYACEQYF

v_call: TRBV7-8
d_call: NA
clone_size: NA
j_call: TRBJ2-3
cdr3_nt: TGTGCCAGCAGCTCAATCGAAAGAGGGACAGATACGCAGTATTTT
cdr3_aa: CASSSIERGTDTQYF

v_call: TRBV19
d_call: TRBD1
clone_size: few
j_call: TRBJ1-1
cdr3_nt: TGTGCCAGCCGGGACAGGAACACTGAAGCTTTCTTT
cdr3_aa: CASRDRNTEAFF

v_call: TRBV5-8
d_call: NA
clone_size: NA
j_call: TRBJ1-1
cdr3_nt: TGTGCCAGCAGCTTGCTGGGACACTTGAACACTGAAGCTTTCTTT
cdr3_aa: CASSLLGHLNTEAFF

v_call: TRBV5-1
d_call: NA
clone_size: NA
j_call: TRBJ1-1
cdr3_nt: TGCGCCAGCAGCTCCATAGACAGCACGAACACTGAAGCTTTCTTT
cdr3_aa: CASSSIDSTNTEAFF

v_call: TRBV19
d_call: TRBD1
clone_size: once
j_call: TRBJ1-2
cdr3_nt: TGTGCCAGTAGTACTACAGGGGGCAGCTATGGCTACACCTTC
cdr3_aa: CASSTTGGSYGYTF

v_call: TRBV7-9
d_call: TRBD2
clone_size: once
j_call: TRBJ2-7
cdr3_nt: TGTGCCAGCAGCCCCGGGACTACTACCTACGAGCAGTACTTC
cdr3_aa: CASSPGTTTYEQYF

v_call: TRBV7-6
d_call: TRBD2
clone_size: NA
j_call: TRBJ2-3
cdr3_nt: TGTGCCAGCAGCTTAGCGCGGTCGGGACTAGCGGGAGAGACAGATACGCAGTATTTT
cdr3_aa: CASSLARSGLAGETDTQYF

v_call: TRBV30
d_call: NA
clone_size: NA
j_call: TRBJ2-6
cdr3_nt: TGTGCCTGGAGTCTAAACACGCAGGGAAACGGGGCCAACGTCCTGACTTTC
cdr3_aa: CAWSLNTQGNGANVLTF

v_call: TRBV23-1
d_call: NA
clone_size: NA
j_call: TRBJ2-1
cdr3_nt: TGCGCCAGCAGTCAGTACAGGGCAACGGAGCAGTTCTTC
cdr3_aa: CASSQYRATEQFF

v_call: TRBV27
d_call: TRBD2
clone_size: once
j_call: TRBJ2-7
cdr3_nt: TGTGCCAGCAGGGGAGCGGGAGGTACCTACGAGCAGTACTTC
cdr3_aa: CASRGAGGTYEQYF

v_call: TRBV7-3
d_call: TRBD2
clone_size: NA
j_call: TRBJ2-2
cdr3_nt: TGTGCCAGCAGCTTCTGGGGGGGTATGAACACCGGGGAGCTGTTTTTT
cdr3_aa: CASSFWGGMNTGELFF